These T cell receptor beta chains were read from a single sample in a study of blood T cell repertoires in COVID-19. Profiled with immunoSEQ multiplex PCR; TCRdb holds only in-frame clones, not every one. The sample includes under 350,000 clones, about 89% of them seen just once. The specimen sequenced was PBMCs or T cells enriched from blood (not recorded which). These receptors all come from a middle-aged woman who had recovered from COVID-19. CDR3s include the opening cysteine and the closing phenylalanine or tryptophan. A D gene is named only where the DNA matches it firmly. A clone size is listed for some rows: how often the clone was seen (once, few, many), or a class if it is expanded.

cdr3_nt cdr3_aa v_call d_call clone_size j_call
TGTGCCAGCAGTTACGGCGGGAGGGCCGGGAACGAGCAGTACTTC CASSYGGRAGNEQYF TRBV6-2/TRBV6-3 TRBD2 few TRBJ2-7
TGTGCCAGCAGTTTGGGGGGGACCGGATTGTATTTT CASSLGGTGLYF TRBV27 TRBD2 once TRBJ2-3
TGTGCCAGCAGCCGAGGAGGATATAGCAATCAGCCCCAGCATTTT CASSRGGYSNQPQHF TRBV6-5 NA NA TRBJ1-5
TGTGCCAGCTCACCACGACAGGGGATCGGGGACACTGAAGCTTTCTTT CASSPRQGIGDTEAFF TRBV18 TRBD1 NA TRBJ1-1
TGTGCCAGCAGCTTAGGGACAGGCCGTGGCTACACCTTC CASSLGTGRGYTF TRBV7-2 TRBD1 NA TRBJ1-2
TGTGCCAGCAGCCCCGCTTTCGGGGTCGGCCAATTCAATCAGCCCCAGCATTTT CASSPAFGVGQFNQPQHF TRBV7-2 NA few TRBJ1-5
TGCGCCAGCGGTAGCGGGGGGGTGACTGAAGCTTTCTTT CASGSGGVTEAFF TRBV5-1 NA NA TRBJ1-1
TGTGCCAGCAGCCAAGGGCGGGAGGGGACCTACGAGCAGTACTTC CASSQGREGTYEQYF TRBV14 TRBD2 once TRBJ2-7
TGTGCCTGTCCTCCGGGACAGAATTCACCCCTCCACTTT CACPPGQNSPLHF TRBV30 TRBD1 NA TRBJ1-6
TGTGCCAGCAGCCCGGGACAGGACTATGGCTACACCTTC CASSPGQDYGYTF TRBV7-2 TRBD1 NA TRBJ1-2
TGTGCCAGCAGCCGAGGAGAATCTAAAGGCTACACCTTC CASSRGESKGYTF TRBV7-2 NA NA TRBJ1-2
TGTGCCAGTTCCCCGGGACAGGGTTTTGAAGCTTTCTTT CASSPGQGFEAFF TRBV3-1/TRBV3-2 TRBD1 NA TRBJ1-1
TGTGCCAGCAGTTATCCAGGGTCTGAGACCCAGTACTTC CASSYPGSETQYF TRBV6-5 NA NA TRBJ2-5
TGCGCCAGCAGCCAAGTGAGGGCAGGGAACACTGAAGCTTTCTTT CASSQVRAGNTEAFF TRBV4-3 NA NA TRBJ1-1
TGTGCCAGCAGCATCGGGACAGGGCGGAATGAGCAGTTCTTC CASSIGTGRNEQFF TRBV5-6 TRBD1 NA TRBJ2-1
TGTGCCAGCAGCGCCATTGGACAGGCCACTAATGAAAAACTGTTTTTT CASSAIGQATNEKLFF TRBV7-9 TRBD1 once TRBJ1-4
TGCGCCAGCAGCTTGGGACTAGCGGACACAGATACGCAGTATTTT CASSLGLADTDTQYF TRBV5-1 TRBD2 NA TRBJ2-3
TGCGCCAGCAGCCAAGATAAGGCGGGAGGCACCTACGAGCAGTACTTC CASSQDKAGGTYEQYF TRBV4-1 TRBD2 NA TRBJ2-7
TGTGCCAGCAGTTTATGGGGGGGTCCTGAAGCTTTCTTT CASSLWGGPEAFF TRBV27 NA NA TRBJ1-1
TGCGCCAGCAGCTCGACAGGGGGCGCAGATACGCAGTATTTT CASSSTGGADTQYF TRBV5-1 TRBD1 NA TRBJ2-3
TGTGCCATCAGGGCCCAGGAATTCCAGGGCTACACCTTC CAIRAQEFQGYTF TRBV10-3 NA NA TRBJ1-2
TGTGCCAGTAGTATCAGGGTGGCTTACACTGAAGCTTTCTTT CASSIRVAYTEAFF TRBV19 NA few TRBJ1-1
TGTGCCAGCAGCGTAGCGGCCTACAATGAGCAGTTCTTC CASSVAAYNEQFF TRBV9 NA NA TRBJ2-1
TGCAGCGCCCAGGCGGGGGGGGAGACCCAGTACTTC CSAQAGGETQYF TRBV29-1 TRBD2 few TRBJ2-5
TGTGCCAGCAGTGCAGGCGAGCAGTACTTC CASSAGEQYF TRBV6-6 NA NA TRBJ2-7
TGTGCCATCGGCAGATCCCGGGACAGGCAAGAGACCCAGTACTTC CAIGRSRDRQETQYF TRBV10-3 TRBD1 NA TRBJ2-5
TGTGCCAGCAGCTTAATGGGCAGGATAACTGAAGCTTTCTTT CASSLMGRITEAFF TRBV5-4 NA NA TRBJ1-1
TGTGCCAGCAGCCAGGAAGGACTAGCAAGGGCCGGGGAGCTGTTTTTT CASSQEGLARAGELFF TRBV4-2 TRBD2 NA TRBJ2-2
TGTGCCAGCAGCTCGGCAACCGGGATTTACGACGATGAGCAGTTCTTC CASSSATGIYDDEQFF TRBV5-6 NA NA TRBJ2-1
TGTGCCAGCAGTTACAAAGCGGGTTATGGCTACACCTTC CASSYKAGYGYTF TRBV6-5 NA few TRBJ1-2
TGTGCCAGCAGCTTGGTGGCGGGGAGCTCCTATAATTCACCCCTCCACTTT CASSLVAGSSYNSPLHF TRBV5-5 NA NA TRBJ1-6
TGTGCCAGCACCGACAACAGGGGGCGGTTTGGCTACACCTTC CASTDNRGRFGYTF TRBV6-5 TRBD1 NA TRBJ1-2
TGTGCCAGCAGGAGGACACCAACCTCTGGAAACACCATATATTTT CASRRTPTSGNTIYF TRBV6-5 NA NA TRBJ1-3
TGTGCCAGCAGCTTAGGGGGCAGACCCTACGAGCAGTACTTC CASSLGGRPYEQYF TRBV11-2 NA NA TRBJ2-7
TGTGCCAGCAGTGACCGGGGATGGGGCACTGAAGCTTTCTTT CASSDRGWGTEAFF TRBV2 NA NA TRBJ1-1
TGTGCCAGCGCTCGGAGCGGGGCGGATCAGCCCCAGCATTTT CASARSGADQPQHF TRBV2 NA once TRBJ1-5
TGTGCCAGCAGTACACCGGGGGGTGGCAATCAGCCCCAGCATTTT CASSTPGGGNQPQHF TRBV6-5 NA NA TRBJ1-5
TGTGCCAGTAGGCCGACAGGCCTTGCGGGTACGCAGTATTTT CASRPTGLAGTQYF TRBV19 NA NA TRBJ2-3
TGCGCCAGCAGCTCAACTAGCGGTTTAGGTCTCGAGCAGTACTTC CASSSTSGLGLEQYF TRBV5-1 TRBD2 NA TRBJ2-7
TGTGCCAGCAGCTTTGGAGCAAACACTGAAGCTTTCTTT CASSFGANTEAFF TRBV7-6 NA NA TRBJ1-1
TGTGCCAGCAGCCAAGAGTCAAGGGGGACTGAAGCTTTCTTT CASSQESRGTEAFF TRBV3-1/TRBV3-2 NA NA TRBJ1-1
TGTGCCAGCAGCTTGGTATACGAGCAGTACTTC CASSLVYEQYF TRBV5-5 NA NA TRBJ2-7
TGTGCCAGCATGGGGCAGGGTGTCTACGAGCAGTACTTC CASMGQGVYEQYF TRBV27 NA NA TRBJ2-7
TGTGCCAGCTCACCCCGACAGACAGGAGCCTACGAGCAGTACTTC CASSPRQTGAYEQYF TRBV18 NA once TRBJ2-7
TGTGCCAGCAGGACCGGGACAGGGGGCAGGGGGCATGAGCAGTTCTTC CASRTGTGGRGHEQFF TRBV2 TRBD1 NA TRBJ2-1
TGTGCCAGCAGGCAATTTTTACAGGGGGACCCCAATCAGCCCCAGCATTTT CASRQFLQGDPNQPQHF TRBV27 TRBD1 NA TRBJ1-5
TGTGCCAGCAGCTTTATGCGAGCCTATCAGCCCCAGCATTTT CASSFMRAYQPQHF TRBV5-8 NA NA TRBJ1-5
TGTGCCAGCAGCTTGTTTTTAGGGGAGGGTGAAAAACTGTTTTTT CASSLFLGEGEKLFF TRBV5-6 NA NA TRBJ1-4
TGCGCCAGCAGTGAGTCGAAGACAGGGGACTACAATGAGCAGTTCTTC CASSESKTGDYNEQFF TRBV10-1 TRBD1 NA TRBJ2-1